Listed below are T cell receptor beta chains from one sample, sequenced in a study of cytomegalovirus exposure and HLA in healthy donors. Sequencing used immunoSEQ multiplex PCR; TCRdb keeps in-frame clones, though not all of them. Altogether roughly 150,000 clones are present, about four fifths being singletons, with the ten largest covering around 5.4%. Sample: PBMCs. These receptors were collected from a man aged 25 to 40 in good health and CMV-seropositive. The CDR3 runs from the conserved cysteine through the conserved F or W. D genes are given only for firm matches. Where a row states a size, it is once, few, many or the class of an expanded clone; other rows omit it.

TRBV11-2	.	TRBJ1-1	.	TGTGCCAGCAGCTTTTCGAGACAGAACACTGAAGCTTTCTTT	CASSFSRQNTEAFF
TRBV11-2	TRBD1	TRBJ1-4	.	TGTGCCAGCAGCTCCGGGACAGGATACGGCGAAAAACTGTTTTTT	CASSSGTGYGEKLFF
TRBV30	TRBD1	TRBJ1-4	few	TGTGCCTGGGCGGGACAGCTAAATGAAAAACTGTTTTTT	CAWAGQLNEKLFF
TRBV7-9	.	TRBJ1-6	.	TGTGCCAGCACCTGGGGAGGATCCTATAATTCACCCCTCCACTTT	CASTWGGSYNSPLHF
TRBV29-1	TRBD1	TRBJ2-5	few	TGCAGCGTCGACAGGGGATTGTTTCAAGAGACCCAGTACTTC	CSVDRGLFQETQYF
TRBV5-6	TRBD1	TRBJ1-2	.	TGTGCCAGCAGCGCCCAGGGGGCGGGCGGCTACACCTTC	CASSAQGAGGYTF
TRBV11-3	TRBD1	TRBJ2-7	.	TGTGCCAGCAGCTGGGGACAGGGCTACGAGCAGTACTTC	CASSWGQGYEQYF
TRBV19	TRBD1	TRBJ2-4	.	TGTGCCAGCGCGAGACCAGGGGGCAAAAACAGTCAGTACTTC	CASARPGGKNSQYF
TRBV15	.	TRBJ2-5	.	TGTGCCACCAGCTCCGGGTTCCAAGAGACCCAGTACTTC	CATSSGFQETQYF
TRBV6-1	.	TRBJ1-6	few	TGTGCCACCATTACAGGGAACGTGCGTTCACCCCTCCACTTT	CATITGNVRSPLHF
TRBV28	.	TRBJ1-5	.	TGTGCCAGCAGTTTGGGCAATAGCAATCAGCCCCAGCATTTT	CASSLGNSNQPQHF
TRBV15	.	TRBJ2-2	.	TGTGCCACCAGCAGAGATCTTCCTAGCGCAGACACCGGGGAGCTGTTTTTT	CATSRDLPSADTGELFF
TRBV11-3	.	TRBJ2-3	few	TGTGCCAGCAGCTTCGGGTCTACGCAGTATTTT	CASSFGSTQYF
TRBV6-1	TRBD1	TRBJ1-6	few	TGTGCCAGCAGTGAAGGGACAGGGGGCTTTTCACCCCTCCACTTT	CASSEGTGGFSPLHF
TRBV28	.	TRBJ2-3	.	TGTGCCAGCAGTTTCCCCCTAGGAGGGAGCTTGACAGATACGCAGTATTTT	CASSFPLGGSLTDTQYF
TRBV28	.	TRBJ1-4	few	TGTGCCACTTTTTCTAATGAAAAACTGTTTTTT	CATFSNEKLFF
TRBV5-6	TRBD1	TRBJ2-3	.	TGTGCCAGCAGCCAAGACAGGGGACGGACAGATACGCAGTATTTT	CASSQDRGRTDTQYF
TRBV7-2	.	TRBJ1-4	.	TGTGCCAGCAGCTTAAGCGAAAAACTGTTTTTT	CASSLSEKLFF
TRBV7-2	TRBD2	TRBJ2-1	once	TGTGCCAGCAGCCAAGAGACTAGCGGTTCCTACAATGAGCAGTTCTTC	CASSQETSGSYNEQFF
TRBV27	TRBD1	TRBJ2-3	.	TGTGCCAGCAGTTTCTACCGCCGACAGGGCGGTAGCACAGATACGCAGTATTTT	CASSFYRRQGGSTDTQYF
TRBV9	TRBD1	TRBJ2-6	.	TGTGCCAGCAGCGGACAGGGTATCGTTGCTGGGGCCAACGTCCTGACTTTC	CASSGQGIVAGANVLTF
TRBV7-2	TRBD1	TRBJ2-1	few	TGTGCCAGCAGCCTGACAGGGGTCAATGAGCAGTTCTTC	CASSLTGVNEQFF
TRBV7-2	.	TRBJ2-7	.	TGTGCCAGCAGCTTAGCGAGCGGCCTAAACTCCTACGAGCAGTACTTC	CASSLASGLNSYEQYF
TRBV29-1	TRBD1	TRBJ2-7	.	TGCAGCGTTGAACGGGGGACAGGCTACGAGCAGTACTTC	CSVERGTGYEQYF
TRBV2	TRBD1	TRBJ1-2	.	TGTGCCAGCAGCGTAGGACAGGGGGGTGGCTACACCTTC	CASSVGQGGGYTF
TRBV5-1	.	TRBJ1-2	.	TGCGCCAGCAGCTCTGGACAGCTCAACTATGGCTACACCTTC	CASSSGQLNYGYTF
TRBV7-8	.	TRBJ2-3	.	TGTGCCAGCAGCTTACCGGGGGGCGCAGCAGATACGCAGTATTTT	CASSLPGGAADTQYF
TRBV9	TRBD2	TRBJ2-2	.	TGTGCCAGCAGCCCCCCGACCGGGACTAGCCCGTTTGGAGGGGAGCTGTTTTTT	CASSPPTGTSPFGGELFF
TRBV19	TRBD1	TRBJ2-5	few	TGTGCCAGTAGTAAAGTGGGGACAGGGTTCCAAGAGACCCAGTACTTC	CASSKVGTGFQETQYF
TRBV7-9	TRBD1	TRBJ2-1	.	TGTGCCAGCAGCTTAGAAGGAAGGGGGCGTGCACAATACAATGAGCAGTTCTTC	CASSLEGRGRAQYNEQFF
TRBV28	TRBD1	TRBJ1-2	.	TGTGCCAGCAGTTCGTTGGACAGGTTACTAATTCTCGGGGCTAACTATGGCTACACCTTC	CASSSLDRLLILGANYGYTF
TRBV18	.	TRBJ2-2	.	TGTGCCAGCTCACCAGGGCTGAACACCGGGGAGCTGTTTTTT	CASSPGLNTGELFF
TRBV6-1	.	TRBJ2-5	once	TGTGCCAGCAGCGCCGGGACAATTCAAGAGACCCAGTACTTC	CASSAGTIQETQYF
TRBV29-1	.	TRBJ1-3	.	TGCAGCGTTGAGTTTGAGGGAGTCGAAAGAACCATATATTTT	CSVEFEGVERTIYF
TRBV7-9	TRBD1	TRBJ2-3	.	TGTGCCAGCAGCCCGGACAGGGGTACCGATACGCAGTATTTT	CASSPDRGTDTQYF
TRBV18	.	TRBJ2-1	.	TGTGCCAGCTCACCACAATCGGACAATGAGCAGTTCTTC	CASSPQSDNEQFF
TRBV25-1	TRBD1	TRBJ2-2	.	TGTGCCAGCAGTCGGGGACAGGACACCGGGGAGCTGTTTTTT	CASSRGQDTGELFF
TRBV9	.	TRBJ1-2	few	TGTGCCAGCAGCGTAGGCCCCGGTCCGTCGGGTCATGGCTACACCTTC	CASSVGPGPSGHGYTF
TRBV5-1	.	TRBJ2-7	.	TGCGCCAGCAGCTTGGAACGCGGGACTGTCCCCTACGAGCAGTACTTC	CASSLERGTVPYEQYF
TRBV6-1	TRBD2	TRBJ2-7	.	TGTGCCAGCAGTGAAGATACTAGCGGCTCCTACGAGCAGTACTTC	CASSEDTSGSYEQYF
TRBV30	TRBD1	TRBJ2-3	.	TGTGCCTGGACCCAGACAGGGCCAGATACGCAGTATTTT	CAWTQTGPDTQYF
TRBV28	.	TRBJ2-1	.	TGTGCCAGCAGTTTATTTGGTTCAGGTGAGCAGTTCTTC	CASSLFGSGEQFF
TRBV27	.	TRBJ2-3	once	TGTGCCAGCAGAGACAGGCCCTTCGCAGATACGCAGTATTTT	CASRDRPFADTQYF
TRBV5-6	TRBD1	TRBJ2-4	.	TGTGCCAGCAGCGTGACCGGGACAGTAGCCAAAAACATTCAGTACTTC	CASSVTGTVAKNIQYF
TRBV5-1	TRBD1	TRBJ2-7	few	TGCGCCAGCAGCGTTCCCTTAGGGACAGGGGTCCCTAGATACTACGAGCAGTACTTC	CASSVPLGTGVPRYYEQYF